This TCR beta chain comes out of a study of cytomegalovirus exposure and HLA in healthy donors. General study points: Some V segments, including TRBV6-2 and TRBV6-3, were excluded as indistinguishable. Several of the most significant clusters appeared, in a later analysis, to be linked to common viral pathogens. CMV serostatus alone was available as immune exposure information.

This clone showed up just a few times. Its antigen remains unidentified. Trimming at V came to 3 bases and at J to 5 bases, leaving 8 bases not matched to a gene. Germline V gene data show CDR1 as GTSNPN and CDR2 as SVGIG (reference sequence). This CDR3 region has 15 residues. With 60 Vbeta and 13 Jbeta primers, the PCR was carried out. Per the study methods: Approximately 11 million of some 80 million unique TCR beta chains were shared, per a later count. The table came from immunoSEQ multiplex PCR; TCRdb's copy has only in-frame clones and leaves some out. That table furnishes V, J and clone size, whereas the DNA furnished D and trimming. The data contain 150,000 to 200,000 clones, roughly 87% of them singletons.

This receptor was taken from a man aged 35-49 years in good health and CMV-seronegative. The sample consisted of PBMCs. The chain joins TRBV30 to TRBJ2-2; 8 nucleotides match TRBD2. CDR3 protein: CAWSRSGERTGELFF. The CDR3 bases are TGTGCCTGGAGCCGTAGCGGGGAGAGGACCGGGGAGCTGTTTTTT.